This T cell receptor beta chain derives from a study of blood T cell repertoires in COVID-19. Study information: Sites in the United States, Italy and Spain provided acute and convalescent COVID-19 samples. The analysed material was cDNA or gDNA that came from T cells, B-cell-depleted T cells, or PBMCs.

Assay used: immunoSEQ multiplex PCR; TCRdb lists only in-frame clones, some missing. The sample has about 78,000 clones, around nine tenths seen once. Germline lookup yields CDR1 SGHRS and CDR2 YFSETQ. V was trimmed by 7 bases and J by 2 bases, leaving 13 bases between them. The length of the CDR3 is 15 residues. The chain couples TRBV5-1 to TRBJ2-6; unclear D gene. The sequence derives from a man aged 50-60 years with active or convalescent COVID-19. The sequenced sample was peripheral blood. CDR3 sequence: CASRVEGTGANVLTF. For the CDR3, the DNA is TGCGCCAGCCGGGTGGAAGGTACTGGGGCCAACGTCCTGACTTTC.